These 26 T cell receptor beta chains came from one sample sequenced in a study of blood T cell repertoires in COVID-19. Assay used: immunoSEQ multiplex PCR; TCRdb lists only in-frame clones, some missing. The data show hundreds of thousands of clones, under 95% seen once. Specimen: PBMCs or T cells enriched from blood (not recorded which). The origin of the receptors is a man aged 55 to 70 who had recovered from COVID-19.

This chain's CDR3 is CASSSPGTGSFYGYTF. The CDR3, as DNA: TGTGCCAGCAGCTCTCCCGGGACAGGGAGTTTTTATGGCTACACCTTC. The rearrangement joins TRBV5-5 to TRBJ1-2; 9 bases are shared with TRBD1. This CDR3 contains 16 residues. V lost 3 bases and J lost 5; bases outside the gene matches: 11. Germline CDR1 SGHKS, CDR2 YYEKEE (reference sequence).

V gene TRBV7-9 combines with J gene TRBJ2-4; D might be TRBD1 (6 bases). Trimming left V 11 bases short and J 0 bases short, with 17 bases between. This CDR3 comprises 15 residues. CDR1 and CDR2 from the germline V gene are SEHNR and FQNEAQ (reference sequence). CDR3 in amino acids: CAVSGAKLAKNIQYF. CDR3 sequence (DNA): TGTGCCGTCTCAGGGGCCAAACTAGCCAAAAACATTCAGTACTTC.

The V call is TRBV6-5, the J call TRBJ1-1; 7 bases match TRBD1. The CDR3 sequence is 14 residues long. Germline CDR1 is MNHEY and CDR2 is SVGAGI. V was clipped by 6 bases and J by 5 bases; unmatched bases: 9. CDR3 bases: TGTGCCAGCAGGCGGACAGGCCGGGGTACTGAAGCTTTCTTT. Translating gives CASRRTGRGTEAFF.

The chain uses TRBV4-3 and TRBJ2-5; D uncertain. In germline, CDR1 is LGHNA, CDR2 YSLEER. V was trimmed by 3 bases and J by 3 bases, leaving 11 bases between them. The CDR3 covers 14 residues. Here the CDR3 reads CASSQEAKEETQYF. For the CDR3, the DNA is TGCGCCAGCAGCCAGGAAGCGAAGGAAGAGACCCAGTACTTC.

The chain has TRBV30 and TRBJ2-1, with TRBD2 identical over 8 bases. The CDR3 covers 15 residues. The V and J ends lost 8 bases and 7 bases, in that order; junction bases with no gene match: 16. Germline V gene data show CDR1 as GTSNPN and CDR2 as SVGIG (reference sequence). CDR3 nucleotide sequence: TGTGCCGGCAACCGAGGGGCGGGAGGCCCAAATGAGCAGTTCTTC. It is translated as CAGNRGAGGPNEQFF.

Regarding this clone: A read error may produce the germline difference seen at one junction end. In nucleotides, the CDR3 is TGTGCTAGCAGCTCGTTAGCGGGGGGGTACAATGAGCAGTTCTTC. This codes for CASSSLAGGYNEQFF. V and J are TRBV7-7 and TRBJ2-1; 11 bases agree with TRBD2. There are 15 residues in the CDR3. CDR1 is SSHAT and CDR2 is FNYEAQ in the germline V gene (reference sequence). The whole variable domain, filled in from reference TRBV7-7 and TRBJ2-1, reads GAGVSQSPRYKVTKRGQDVTLRCDPISSHATLYWYQQALGQGPEFLTYFNYEAQPDKSGLPSDRFSAERPEGSISTLTIQRTEQRDSAMYRCASSSLAGGYNEQFFGPGTRLTVL.

This clone was seen only a few times. This chain links TRBV4-1 with TRBJ2-1; 11 bases line up with TRBD2. The CDR3 extends over 17 amino acids. CDR1 is MGHRA, CDR2 YSYEKL, per germline. After removal of 2 bases from V and 5 bases from J, the junction contained 8 bases not matched to a gene. CDR3 coding DNA: TGCGCCAGCAGCCAATCTACCCTAGCGGGGGGTAACAATGAGCAGTTCTTC. It specifies CASSQSTLAGGNNEQFF.

J is TRBJ1-3 and V is TRBV19, with D perhaps matching TRBD1 (5 bases). The CDR3 runs 15 residues. Trimming removed 6 bases from V and 0 bases from J, with 12 bases in between. Germline CDR1 LNHDA, CDR2 SQIVND (reference sequence). CDR3: CASSRTQNSGNTIYF. The CDR3, as DNA: TGTGCCAGTAGCAGGACACAGAACTCTGGAAACACCATATATTTT. Combining the CDR3 with reference TRBV19 and TRBJ1-3 gives the whole variable domain DGGITQSPKYLFRKEGQNVTLSCEQNLNHDAMYWYRQDPGQGLRLIYYSQIVNDFQKGDIAEGYSVSREKKESFPLTVTSAQKNPTAFYLCASSRTQNSGNTIYFGEGSWLTVV.

This chain links TRBV11-1 with TRBJ1-6; perhaps TRBD1 as D (6 bases). The germline V gene encodes CDR1 SGHAT and CDR2 FQDESV (reference sequence). V gave up 4 bases and J gave up 14 bases, with 18 bases separating them. The CDR3 is 14 residues long. The CDR3 sequence: CASSSRDKSFTLHF. In nucleotides, the CDR3 is TGTGCCAGCAGCTCCCGGGACAAGTCTTTCACCCTCCACTTT.

The rearrangement joins TRBV6-2 or TRBV6-3 to TRBJ1-5; TRBD1 matches 8 bases. CDR1 and CDR2 (germline): MNHEY, SVGEGT. V gave up 2 bases and J gave up 6 bases; unmatched junction bases: 6. CDR3 length: 15 amino acids. The CDR3 protein is CASSYLRGLGQPQHF. CDR3 in DNA: TGTGCCAGCAGTTACCTCAGGGGGCTCGGTCAGCCCCAGCATTTT.

J is TRBJ2-1 and V is TRBV7-2, with 10 bases aligning to TRBD2. The CDR3 spans 16 residues. The V gene's germline CDR1 is SGHTA and CDR2 FQGNSA. Losses at the gene ends were 4 bases for V and 6 bases for J; bases not matched to a gene: 9. The CDR3 nucleotides are TGTGCCAGCAGCTCACCCATAGCGGGAGGTGCCAATGAGCAGTTCTTC. This encodes CASSSPIAGGANEQFF.

The chain recombines TRBV7-9 with TRBJ2-1; TRBD1 matches 9 bases. V gave up 5 bases and J gave up 5 bases; unmatched junction bases: 13. There are 17 residues in the CDR3. Germline assignment: CDR1 SEHNR and CDR2 FQNEAQ (reference sequence). CDR3 protein: CASSQGATGGSNNEQFF. CDR3 nucleotides: TGTGCCAGCAGCCAGGGGGCGACAGGGGGATCGAACAATGAGCAGTTCTTC.

This clone has a single count. The gene calls are TRBV5-6 and TRBJ1-2; D is unresolved. The ends were cut back, 4 bases at V and 3 bases at J, with 16 bases in the middle. Germline CDR1 is SGHDT and CDR2 is YYEEEE. The CDR3 has 15 residues. CDR3: CASSQLGNSDYGYTF. The CDR3 nucleotides read TGTGCCAGCAGCCAGTTGGGTAACAGTGACTATGGCTACACCTTC. Filled out from reference TRBV5-6 and TRBJ1-2, the complete variable domain reads DAGVTQSPTHLIKTRGQQVTLRCSPKSGHDTVSWYQQALGQGPQFIFQYYEEEERQRGNFPDRFSGHQFPNYSSELNVNALLLGDSALYLCASSQLGNSDYGYTFGSGTRLTVV.

This chain uses TRBV2 with TRBJ2-7, with a weak D call TRBD2 (5 bases). V was shortened by 6 bases and J by 7 bases, with 13 bases between the two germline ends. This CDR3 has 12 residues. The germline V gene encodes CDR1 SNHLY and CDR2 FYNNEI. DNA of the CDR3: TGTGCCAGCAGGCTAGCCCTCTCGGAGCAGTACTTC. This gives the protein CASRLALSEQYF.

This chain uses TRBV6-4 with TRBJ2-1; the match to TRBD1 covers 8 bases. The CDR3 contains 11 residues. The junction had 0 bases not matched to a gene; V was cut back by 8 bases and J by 6 bases. In germline, CDR1 is MRHNA, CDR2 SNTAGT. CDR3 sequence: CASGTGNEQFF. The CDR3 DNA reads as TGTGCCAGCGGGACAGGCAATGAGCAGTTCTTC.

The gene calls are TRBV5-1 and TRBJ2-1; 9 bases agree with TRBD1. The V segment lost 3 bases and the J segment 1 base; nucleotides outside the gene matches: 11. Germline loops: CDR1 SGHRS, CDR2 YFSETQ. The CDR3 is 18 amino acids. CDR3 DNA sequence: TGCGCCAGCAGCTCCGTGGGGGGGACAGGGACATCCTACAATGAGCAGTTCTTC. This codes for CASSSVGGTGTSYNEQFF.

V is TRBV6-5 and J is TRBJ1-1; maybe TRBD1 (5 bases). CDR3 size: 12 residues. Per germline, CDR1 MNHEY and CDR2 SVGAGI. V was clipped by 6 bases and J by 7 bases, with 12 bases between them. The CDR3 loop reads CASRRSDSEAFF. The CDR3 DNA reads TGTGCCAGCAGGAGGAGTGACAGTGAAGCTTTCTTT.

This chain joins TRBV5-1 and TRBJ1-1; 8 positions agree with TRBD1. There are 16 residues in the CDR3. V was pared by 0 bases and J by 7 bases, with 11 bases of the junction left unmatched. Per the germline V gene, CDR1 is SGHRS and CDR2 is YFSETQ. CDR3 amino acids: CASSLGHQGAGFEAFF. As DNA, the CDR3 is TGCGCCAGCAGCTTGGGGCACCAGGGGGCTGGGTTTGAAGCTTTCTTT.

The genes are TRBV20-1 and TRBJ2-7, with TRBD1 identical over 10 bases. CDR3 length: 15 amino acids. V shed 3 bases, J shed 3 bases, and the junction held 8 bases outside the gene matches. The V gene's germline CDR1 is DFQATT and CDR2 SNEGSKA (reference sequence). In nucleotides, the CDR3 is TGCAGTGCTAGTTTAAGGGACAGGGGATTCTACGAGCAGTACTTC. It translates to CSASLRDRGFYEQYF.

The chain has TRBV7-9 and TRBJ1-1, with D tentatively TRBD1 (6 bases). The CDR3 spans 12 residues. V lost 8 bases, J lost 1 base, and 8 bases lay in between. Germline V CDR1 and CDR2: SEHNR, FQNEAQ (reference sequence). CDR3 DNA sequence: TGTGCCAGCCCAGGGGCGAACACTGAAGCTTTCTTT. Protein: CASPGANTEAFF. Supplemented by reference TRBV7-9 and TRBJ1-1, the full variable domain reads DTGVSQNPRHKITKRGQNVTFRCDPISEHNRLYWYRQTLGQGPEFLTYFQNEAQLEKSRLLSDRFSAERPKGSFSTLEIQRTEQGDSAMYLCASPGANTEAFFGQGTRLTVV.

CDR3 sequence: CASRTPGQNNSPLHF. DNA of the CDR3: TGTGCCAGTCGGACGCCGGGACAGAATAATTCACCCCTCCACTTT. The chain uses TRBV19 and TRBJ1-6, with TRBD1 identical over 7 bases. CDR1 LNHDA and CDR2 SQIVND come from the germline V gene (reference sequence). The CDR3 is made up of 15 amino acids. V shed 8 bases, J shed 5 bases, and the junction held 9 bases outside the gene matches.

Only one count was recorded for this clone. This chain uses TRBV28 with TRBJ2-7; the D gene is possibly TRBD1 (5 bases). Germline assignment: CDR1 MDHEN and CDR2 SYDVKM. Deletions cut 8 bases from V and 4 bases from J, with 15 bases between. CDR3 length: 13 residues. CDR3 bases: TGTGCCAGCCAGTGGCCAGGGTTTTACGAGCAGTACTTC. It yields the protein CASQWPGFYEQYF.

The chain joins TRBV24-1 to TRBJ1-1, with a weak D call TRBD1 (6 bases). With 3 bases removed from V and 0 bases from J, the gap between germline ends came to 19 bases. Per germline, CDR1 KGHDR and CDR2 SFDVKD. CDR3 length: 18 residues. As DNA, the CDR3 is TGTGCCACCAGTGATCCCCGGACTGGGGGGGACATGAACACTGAAGCTTTCTTT. The encoded protein is CATSDPRTGGDMNTEAFF.

This chain joins TRBV5-1 and TRBJ2-5, with 8 bases aligning to TRBD1. J gave up 4 bases and V 1 base, and 9 bases lay outside the gene matches. The germline V gene encodes CDR1 SGHRS and CDR2 YFSETQ. The CDR3 has 16 amino acids. The CDR3 nucleotides are TGCGCCAGCAGCTTGAGGGCAAAAACAGGGGGAGAGACCCAGTACTTC. Translating it yields CASSLRAKTGGETQYF.

This clone showed up just once. The chain couples TRBV13 to TRBJ2-1; 10 bases match TRBD1. V shed 5 bases, J shed 6 bases, and the junction held 13 bases outside the gene matches. The CDR3 is made up of 17 amino acids. Germline V CDR1 and CDR2: PRHDT, FYEKMQ (reference sequence). The CDR3 sequence: CASSPIVGTGARNEQFF. CDR3 nucleotide sequence: TGTGCCAGCAGCCCTATCGTCGGGACAGGGGCCCGCAATGAGCAGTTCTTC. Together with reference TRBV13 and TRBJ2-1, the CDR3 gives the full variable domain: AAGVIQSPRHLIKEKRETATLKCYPIPRHDTVYWYQQGPGQDPQFLISFYEKMQSDKGSIPDRFSAQQFSDYHSELNMSSLELGDSALYFCASSPIVGTGARNEQFFGPGTRLTVL.

The chain recombines TRBV19 with TRBJ1-2, with D possibly matching TRBD1 (5 bases). The CDR3 consists of 13 residues. Per germline, CDR1 LNHDA and CDR2 SQIVND (reference sequence). V was pared by 9 bases and J by 2 bases, with 13 bases between. In nucleotides, the CDR3 is TGTGCCAGCGCCGACCCAGGGAACTATGGCTACACCTTC. Amino acids: CASADPGNYGYTF.